Shown below are 2 T cell receptor beta chains from a single sample sequenced in a study of blood T cell repertoires in COVID-19. Here immunoSEQ multiplex PCR was the method, and the copy in TCRdb shows in-frame clones only, minus some. The table includes about 220,000 clones, around 80% detected once. What was sequenced was peripheral blood. The receptors shown here come from a woman aged 70-85 years with acute or convalescent COVID-19.

The chain is built from TRBV5-6 and TRBJ2-3; the D gene is possibly TRBD2 (7 bases). The ends were cut back, 5 bases at V and 14 bases at J, with 21 bases in the middle. The CDR3 loop spans 13 amino acids. Germline V gene data show CDR1 as SGHDT and CDR2 as YYEEEE. The CDR3 coding sequence is TGTGCCAGCAGACTGAGGAGTCTGGGGGGGCTGTATTTT. Amino acids: CASRLRSLGGLYF.

Concerning this clone itself: The same CDR3 is also encoded by other DNA sequences in this sample. The V and J genes are TRBV19 and TRBJ2-2; D uncertain. The CDR3 loop spans 14 amino acids. Germline assignment: CDR1 LNHDA and CDR2 SQIVND (reference sequence). The germline V and J ends were trimmed by 3 bases and 1 base, with 6 bases remaining between them. In DNA, the CDR3 is TGTGCCAGTAGTATCAGTCGGAACACCGGGGAGCTGTTTTTT. Its translation: CASSISRNTGELFF. Full variable domain (remainder filled in from reference TRBV19 and TRBJ2-2): DGGITQSPKYLFRKEGQNVTLSCEQNLNHDAMYWYRQDPGQGLRLIYYSQIVNDFQKGDIAEGYSVSREKKESFPLTVTSAQKNPTAFYLCASSISRNTGELFFGEGSRLTVL.